This T cell receptor beta chain was observed in a study of blood T cell repertoires in COVID-19. Study-level information: Material from acute and convalescent COVID-19 was sourced from the United States, Italy and Spain. The cDNA or gDNA used as material had been derived from T cells, B-cell-depleted T cells, or PBMCs.

Authors' processing steps: Reference gene primer amplification in the assay estimated nucleated cell counts. Libraries were prepared by immunoSEQ multiplex PCR; TCRdb keeps only in-frame clonotypes and omits some of them. D and trimming were read from the DNA, whereas the V and J calls and clone size are those reported in that table. The sample lists 350,000 to 450,000 clones; 86% were seen once. The CDR3 runs 15 residues. V lost 4 bases and J lost 8; bases outside the gene matches: 7. Germline V lookup: CDR1 MNHEY, CDR2 SMNVEV (reference sequence). The sequencing input was peripheral blood. This chain links TRBV27 with TRBJ1-6; 8 bases line up with TRBD1. This TCR was recovered from a woman aged 55-75 years with COVID-19, enrolled during active disease. CDR3 region: CASSSRDRIDSPLHF. The CDR3, as DNA: TGTGCCAGCAGTTCGCGGGACAGGATCGATTCACCCCTCCACTTT.